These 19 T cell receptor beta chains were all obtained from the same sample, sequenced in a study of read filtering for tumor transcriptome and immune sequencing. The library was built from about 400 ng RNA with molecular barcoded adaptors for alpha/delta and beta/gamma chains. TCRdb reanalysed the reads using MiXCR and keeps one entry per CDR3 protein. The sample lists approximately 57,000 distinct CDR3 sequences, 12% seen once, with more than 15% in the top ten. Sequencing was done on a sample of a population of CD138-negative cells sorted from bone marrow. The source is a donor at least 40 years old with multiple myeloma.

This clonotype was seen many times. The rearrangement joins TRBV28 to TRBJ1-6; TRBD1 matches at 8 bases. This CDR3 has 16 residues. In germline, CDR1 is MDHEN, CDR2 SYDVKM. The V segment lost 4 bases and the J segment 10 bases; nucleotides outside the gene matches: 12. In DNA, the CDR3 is TGTGCCAGCAGTTCACGAACCGGGACAGGCGACTCACCCCTCCACTTT. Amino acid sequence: CASSSRTGTGDSPLHF.

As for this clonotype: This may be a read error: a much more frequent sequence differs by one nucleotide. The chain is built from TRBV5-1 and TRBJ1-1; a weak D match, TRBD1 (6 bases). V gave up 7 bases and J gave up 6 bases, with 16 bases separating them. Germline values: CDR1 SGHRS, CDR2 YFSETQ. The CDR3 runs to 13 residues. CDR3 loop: CASHRDSVSEAFF. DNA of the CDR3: TGCGCCAGCCACAGGGATAGTGTCTCTGAAGCTTTCTTT. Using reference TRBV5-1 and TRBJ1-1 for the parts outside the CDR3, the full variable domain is KAGVTQTPRYLIKTRGQQVTLSCSPISGHRSVSWYQQTPGQGLQFLFEYFSETQRNKGNFPGRFSGRQFSNSRSEMNVSTLELGDSALYLCASHRDSVSEAFFGQGTRLTVV.

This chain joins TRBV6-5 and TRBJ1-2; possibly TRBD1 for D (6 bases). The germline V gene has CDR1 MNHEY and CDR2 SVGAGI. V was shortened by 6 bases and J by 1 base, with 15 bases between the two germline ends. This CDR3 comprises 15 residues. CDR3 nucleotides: TGTGCCAGCAGCGACGCGGGACAACTTAACTATGGCTACACCTTC. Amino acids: CASSDAGQLNYGYTF.

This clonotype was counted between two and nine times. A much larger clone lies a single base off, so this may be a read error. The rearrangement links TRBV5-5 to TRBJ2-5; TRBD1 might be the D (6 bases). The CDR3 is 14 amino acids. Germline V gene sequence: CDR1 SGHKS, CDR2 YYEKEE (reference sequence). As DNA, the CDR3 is TGTGCCAGCAGCTCCGGGGACATGAAAGAGTCCCAGTACTTC. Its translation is CASSSGDMKESQYF.

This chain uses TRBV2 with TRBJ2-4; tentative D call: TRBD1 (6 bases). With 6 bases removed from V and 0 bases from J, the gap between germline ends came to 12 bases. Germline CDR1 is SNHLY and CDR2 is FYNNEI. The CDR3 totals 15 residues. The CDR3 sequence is CASRGQQIAKNIQYF. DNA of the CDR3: TGTGCCAGCAGAGGACAGCAGATAGCCAAAAACATTCAGTACTTC. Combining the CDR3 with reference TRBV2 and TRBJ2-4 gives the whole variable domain EPEVTQTPSHQVTQMGQEVILRCVPISNHLYFYWYRQILGQKVEFLVSFYNNEISEKSEIFDDQFSVERPDGSNFTLKIRSTKLEDSAMYFCASRGQQIAKNIQYFGAGTRLSVL.

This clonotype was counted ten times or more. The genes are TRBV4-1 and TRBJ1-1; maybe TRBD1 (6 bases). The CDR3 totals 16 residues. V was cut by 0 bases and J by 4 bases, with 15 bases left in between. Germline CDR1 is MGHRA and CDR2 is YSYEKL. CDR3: CASSQERAGDRTEAFF. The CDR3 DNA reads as TGCGCCAGCAGCCAAGAGCGGGCAGGGGATCGCACTGAAGCTTTCTTT.

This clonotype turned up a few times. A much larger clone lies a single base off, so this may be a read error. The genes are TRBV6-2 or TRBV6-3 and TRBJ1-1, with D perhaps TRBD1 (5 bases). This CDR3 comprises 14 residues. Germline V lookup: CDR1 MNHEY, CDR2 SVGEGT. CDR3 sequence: CASSWGGSWTGAFF. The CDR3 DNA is TGTGCCAGCAGTTGGGGGGGATCCTGGACTGGAGCTTTCTTT.

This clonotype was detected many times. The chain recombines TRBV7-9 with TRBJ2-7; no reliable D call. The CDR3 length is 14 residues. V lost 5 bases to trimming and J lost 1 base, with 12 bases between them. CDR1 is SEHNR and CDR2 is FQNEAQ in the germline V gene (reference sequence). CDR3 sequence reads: CASSPRDRSYEQYF. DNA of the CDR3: TGTGCCAGCAGCCCGAGAGACCGATCCTACGAGCAGTACTTC.

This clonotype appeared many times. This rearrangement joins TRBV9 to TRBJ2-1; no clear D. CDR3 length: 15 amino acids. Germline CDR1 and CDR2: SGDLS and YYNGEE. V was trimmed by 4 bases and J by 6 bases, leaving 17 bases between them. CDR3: CASSFGRVEGNEQFF. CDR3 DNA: TGTGCCAGCAGCTTCGGAAGGGTCGAAGGCAATGAGCAGTTCTTC.

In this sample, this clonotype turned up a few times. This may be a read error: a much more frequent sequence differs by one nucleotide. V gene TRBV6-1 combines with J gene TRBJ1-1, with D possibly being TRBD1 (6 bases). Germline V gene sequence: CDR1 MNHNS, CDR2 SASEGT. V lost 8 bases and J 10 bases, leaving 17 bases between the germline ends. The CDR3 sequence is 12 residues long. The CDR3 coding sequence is TGTGCCAGCCTGAACAACAGGGATTCAGCTTTCTTT. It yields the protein CASLNNRDSAFF.

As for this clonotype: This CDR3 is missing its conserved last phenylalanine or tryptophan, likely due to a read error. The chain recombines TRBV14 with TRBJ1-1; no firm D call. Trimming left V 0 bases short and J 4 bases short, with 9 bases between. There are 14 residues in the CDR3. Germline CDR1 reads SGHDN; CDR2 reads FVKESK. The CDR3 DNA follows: TGTGCCAGCAGCCAAGACGACGGAATCACTGAAGCTTTCTCT. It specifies CASSQDDGITEAFS.

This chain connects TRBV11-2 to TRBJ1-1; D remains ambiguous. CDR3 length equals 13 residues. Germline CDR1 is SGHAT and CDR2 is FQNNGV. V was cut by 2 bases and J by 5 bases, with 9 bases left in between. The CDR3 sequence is CASSLSDGTEAFF. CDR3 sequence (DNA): TGTGCCAGCAGCTTAAGTGACGGAACTGAAGCTTTCTTT.

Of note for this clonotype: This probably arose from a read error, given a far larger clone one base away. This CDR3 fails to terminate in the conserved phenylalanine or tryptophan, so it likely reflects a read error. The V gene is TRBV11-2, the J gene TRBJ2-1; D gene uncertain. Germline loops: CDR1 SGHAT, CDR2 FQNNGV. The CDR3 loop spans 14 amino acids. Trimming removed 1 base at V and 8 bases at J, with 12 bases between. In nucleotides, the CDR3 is TGTGCCAGCAGCTTAGGCCAGCCGCAGTATGAGCAGTTCCTC. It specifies CASSLGQPQYEQFL.

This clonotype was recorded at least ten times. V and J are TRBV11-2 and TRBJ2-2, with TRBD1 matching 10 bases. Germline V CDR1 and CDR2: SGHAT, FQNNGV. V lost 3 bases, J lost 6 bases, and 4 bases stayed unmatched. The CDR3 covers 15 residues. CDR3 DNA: TGTGCCAGCAGCTTGCCGGGGACAGGGGCCGGGGAGCTGTTTTTT. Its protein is CASSLPGTGAGELFF.

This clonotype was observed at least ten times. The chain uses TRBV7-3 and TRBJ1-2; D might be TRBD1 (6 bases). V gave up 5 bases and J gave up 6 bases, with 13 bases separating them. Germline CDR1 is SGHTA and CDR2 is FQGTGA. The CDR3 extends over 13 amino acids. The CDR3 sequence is CASSLQGQDGYTF. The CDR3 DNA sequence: TGTGCCAGCAGCCTACAGGGTCAGGATGGCTACACCTTC.

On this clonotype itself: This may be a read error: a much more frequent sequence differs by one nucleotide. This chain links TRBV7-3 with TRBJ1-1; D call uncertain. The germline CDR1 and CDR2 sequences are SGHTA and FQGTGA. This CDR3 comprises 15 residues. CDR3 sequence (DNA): TGTGCCAGCAGCTTAAACGGACTGGGAAGGACTGAAGCTCTCTTT. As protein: CASSLNGLGRTEALF.

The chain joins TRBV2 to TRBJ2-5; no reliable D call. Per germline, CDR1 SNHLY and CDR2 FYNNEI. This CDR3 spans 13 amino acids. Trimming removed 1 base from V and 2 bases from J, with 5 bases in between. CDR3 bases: TGTGCCAGCAGTGAAGGGGGACAAGAGACCCAGTACTTC. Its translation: CASSEGGQETQYF.

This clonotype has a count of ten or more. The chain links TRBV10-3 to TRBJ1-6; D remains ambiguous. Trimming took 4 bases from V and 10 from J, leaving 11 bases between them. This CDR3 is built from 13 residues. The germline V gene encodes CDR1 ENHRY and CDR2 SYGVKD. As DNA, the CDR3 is TGTGCCATCAGTGCTATCTCCGGGTCACCCCTCCACTTT. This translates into CAISAISGSPLHF.

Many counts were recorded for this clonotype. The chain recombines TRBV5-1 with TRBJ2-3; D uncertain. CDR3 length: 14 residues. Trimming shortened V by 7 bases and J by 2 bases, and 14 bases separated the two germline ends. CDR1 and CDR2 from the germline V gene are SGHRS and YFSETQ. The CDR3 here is CASRHDESTDTQYF. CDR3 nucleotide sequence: TGCGCCAGCCGCCATGATGAATCCACAGATACGCAGTATTTT.